This entry lists 12 T cell receptor beta chains sequenced from one sample in a study of T cells after yellow fever vaccination. TCRdb redid the calling of the 5' RACE reads with MiXCR, one entry per CDR3 protein. Of some 390,000 distinct CDR3 sequences listed, around 6.4% were seen once; the top ten hold over 12%. This sample comprised PBMCs, obtained 5 days after the yellow fever booster vaccination. Receptor source: a young man who received the YFV17D yellow fever vaccine.

This rearrangement joins TRBV18 to TRBJ2-7; TRBD1 aligns across 8 bases. V gave up 0 bases and J gave up 2 bases; unmatched junction bases: 6. Germline assignment: CDR1 KGHSH and CDR2 LQKENI. The CDR3 is made up of 16 amino acids. The CDR3: CASSPPLRTGTYEQYF. Written as DNA, the CDR3 is TGTGCCAGCTCACCACCGCTGCGGACAGGGACCTACGAGCAGTACTTC.

This clonotype was picked up a small number of times. The rearrangement uses TRBV20-1 and TRBJ1-5; a weak D match, TRBD1 (6 bases). CDR1 and CDR2 from the germline V gene are DFQATT and SNEGSKA (reference sequence). The V gene lost 3 bases and the J gene lost 6 bases, with 12 bases spanning the gap. The CDR3 covers 13 residues. In DNA form, the CDR3 reads TGCAGTGCTAGGACAGGCCAGGGTCAGCCCCAGCATTTT. Protein product: CSARTGQGQPQHF.

This clonotype was seen ten or more times. The genes are TRBV20-1 and TRBJ2-5, with no clear D. Trimming cost V 1 base and J 5 bases, with 8 bases left between them. Germline V gives CDR1 DFQATT, CDR2 SNEGSKA (reference sequence). This CDR3 contains 12 residues. The CDR3 nucleotides are TGCAGTGCTAGAGTTGTAGGCGAGACCCAGTACTTC. Amino acids: CSARVVGETQYF.

The chain couples TRBV12-3 or TRBV12-4 to TRBJ2-1; TRBD2 matches 13 bases. Trimming took 5 bases from V and 6 from J; bases not matched to a gene: 7. The length of the CDR3 is 16 residues. CDR3 region: CASSPGLAGVSNEQFF. The DNA for the CDR3 is TGTGCCAGCAGTCCCGGACTAGCGGGAGTTTCCAATGAGCAGTTCTTC.

The table lists this clonotype with many counts. V usage is TRBV30 and J usage is TRBJ2-7; TRBD2 aligns across 7 bases. Germline values: CDR1 GTSNPN, CDR2 SVGIG (reference sequence). Losses at the gene ends were 1 base for V and 7 bases for J; bases not matched to a gene: 7. This CDR3 is built from 13 residues. CDR3 amino acids: CAWSEAGEGEQYF. Here the CDR3 DNA reads TGTGCCTGGAGTGAGGCGGGAGAGGGTGAGCAGTACTTC.

This clonotype was counted only a few times. This chain uses TRBV6-1 with TRBJ1-5; a weak D match, TRBD1 (5 bases). V lost 8 bases and J lost 3, with 14 bases in between. This CDR3 spans 14 amino acids. CDR1 is MNHNS and CDR2 is SASEGT in the germline V gene. In nucleotides, the CDR3 is TGTGCCAGCTCGAATCCGGGACTCAATCAGCCCCAGCATTTT. Protein: CASSNPGLNQPQHF.

This clonotype has more than one count but fewer than ten. V gene TRBV6-2 or TRBV6-3 combines with J gene TRBJ1-5; no definite D call. V was cut by 1 base and J by 4 bases, with 8 bases left in between. This CDR3 has 14 residues. The germline V gene encodes CDR1 MNHEY and CDR2 SVGEGT. CDR3 loop: CASSYYPANQPQHF. CDR3 nucleotides: TGTGCCAGCAGTTACTACCCAGCTAATCAGCCCCAGCATTTT.

This clonotype was seen repeatedly, ten times or more. The J gene is TRBJ1-2, the V gene TRBV20-1; no firm D call. The V end lost 3 bases, the J end lost 4 bases, and 15 bases lay between the germline ends. Germline V lookup: CDR1 DFQATT, CDR2 SNEGSKA (reference sequence). This CDR3 has 14 amino acids. CDR3: CSARGSTQVYGYTF. The DNA of the CDR3 is TGCAGTGCTAGGGGGTCGACGCAGGTCTATGGCTACACCTTC.

This clonotype came up a few times. V is TRBV6-1 and J is TRBJ2-3, with no clear D. Germline CDR1 reads MNHNS; CDR2 reads SASEGT. With 9 bases removed from V and 4 bases from J, the gap between germline ends came to 26 bases. The CDR3 extends over 17 amino acids. The CDR3 DNA follows: TGTGCCAGTTCACTATCCGGACGTTGGGGTGTGGCAGATACGCAGTATTTT. Protein: CASSLSGRWGVADTQYF.

This clonotype was seen at least ten times. V and J are TRBV7-2 and TRBJ2-5, with TRBD2 identical over 8 bases. This CDR3 contains 16 residues. Per germline, CDR1 SGHTA and CDR2 FQGNSA. The ends lost 2 bases at V and 2 bases at J; junction bases unmatched: 7. CDR3 residues: CASSLFGTREQETQYF. In nucleotides, the CDR3 is TGTGCCAGCAGCTTATTTGGGACTAGAGAGCAAGAGACCCAGTACTTC. The complete variable domain, with remaining parts taken from reference TRBV7-2 and TRBJ2-5, reads GAGVSQSPSNKVTEKGKDVELRCDPISGHTALYWYRQSLGQGLEFLIYFQGNSAPDKSGLPSDRFSAERTGGSVSTLTIQRTQQEDSAVYLCASSLFGTREQETQYFGPGTRLLVL.

This clonotype was counted between two and nine times. V and J are TRBV9 and TRBJ1-1; TRBD1 agrees at 8 bases. This CDR3 contains 14 residues. CDR1 is SGDLS and CDR2 is YYNGEE in the germline V gene. V lost 5 bases and J lost 5; bases outside the gene matches: 8. The CDR3 DNA follows: TGTGCCAGCAGTGTCGGACAGGGAACGACTGAAGCTTTCTTT. Translated: CASSVGQGTTEAFF.

This clonotype was seen a few times. J is TRBJ2-2 and V is TRBV29-1; tentatively, D is TRBD1 (6 bases). CDR1 is SQVTM, CDR2 ANQGSEA, per germline. The CDR3 covers 13 residues. V was shortened by 7 bases and J by 1 base, with 10 bases between the two germline ends. The CDR3 sequence is CSAGQRNTGELFF. The CDR3 coding sequence is TGCAGCGCCGGACAGCGGAACACCGGGGAGCTGTTTTTT.